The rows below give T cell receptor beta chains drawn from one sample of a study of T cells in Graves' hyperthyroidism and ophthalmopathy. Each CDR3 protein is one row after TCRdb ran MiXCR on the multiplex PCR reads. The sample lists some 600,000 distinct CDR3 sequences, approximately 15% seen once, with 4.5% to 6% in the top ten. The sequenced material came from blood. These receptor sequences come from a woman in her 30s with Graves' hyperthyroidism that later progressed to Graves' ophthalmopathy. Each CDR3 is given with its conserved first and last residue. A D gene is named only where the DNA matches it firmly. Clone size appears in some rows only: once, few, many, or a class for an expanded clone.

cdr3_nt: TGTGCCAGCAGCCAAGACGGGGTTAGCACAGATACGCAGTATTTT
cdr3_aa: CASSQDGVSTDTQYF
j_call: TRBJ2-3
d_call: NA
v_call: TRBV4-2
clone_size: NA

cdr3_nt: TGTGCCAGTAACTACGGAGGACTTTATAGCACAGATACGCAGTATTTT
cdr3_aa: CASNYGGLYSTDTQYF
j_call: TRBJ2-3
d_call: NA
v_call: TRBV2
clone_size: many

cdr3_nt: TGCGCCAGCAGCCAAGGGCTTTTAGGGGATCTATACGAGCAGTACTTC
cdr3_aa: CASSQGLLGDLYEQYF
j_call: TRBJ2-7
d_call: NA
v_call: TRBV4-1
clone_size: few

cdr3_nt: TGTGCCAGCAGGCCGGGACTAGTCACCGGGGAGCTGTTTTTT
cdr3_aa: CASRPGLVTGELFF
j_call: TRBJ2-2
d_call: TRBD2
v_call: TRBV27
clone_size: many

cdr3_nt: TGCAGTGCTAGAGATGGCAGGATAATCTACAATGAGCAGTTCTTC
cdr3_aa: CSARDGRIIYNEQFF
j_call: TRBJ2-1
d_call: NA
v_call: TRBV20-1
clone_size: NA

cdr3_nt: TGTGCCAGCAGTTACGTCACCAAAGAGACCCAGTACTTC
cdr3_aa: CASSYVTKETQYF
j_call: TRBJ2-5
d_call: NA
v_call: TRBV6-2/TRBV6-3
clone_size: NA

cdr3_nt: TGTGCCTGGAGTAAAGGGATCAATGAGCAGTTCTTC
cdr3_aa: CAWSKGINEQFF
j_call: TRBJ2-1
d_call: NA
v_call: TRBV30
clone_size: few

cdr3_nt: TGTGCCAGCAGCGCAGGGGCCACTAATGAAAAACTGTTTTTT
cdr3_aa: CASSAGATNEKLFF
j_call: TRBJ1-4
d_call: NA
v_call: TRBV9
clone_size: few

cdr3_nt: TGTGCCAGCAGTACTAGCGGGAGATCAGACAATGAGCAGTTCTTC
cdr3_aa: CASSTSGRSDNEQFF
j_call: TRBJ2-1
d_call: TRBD2
v_call: TRBV28
clone_size: many

cdr3_nt: TGTGCCTCTCAGTCCGGGGCTGGAGGCGGCTACACCTTC
cdr3_aa: CASQSGAGGGYTF
j_call: TRBJ1-2
d_call: NA
v_call: TRBV19
clone_size: NA

cdr3_nt: TGCAGTGCTAGTGGGCTTCCAAGCAGTCCCTACGAGCAGTACTTC
cdr3_aa: CSASGLPSSPYEQYF
j_call: TRBJ2-7
d_call: NA
v_call: TRBV20-1
clone_size: many

cdr3_nt: TGTGCCAGCAGTTTTCCCACCCAGGGGCCTACTACCTCCTACGAGCAGTACTTC
cdr3_aa: CASSFPTQGPTTSYEQYF
j_call: TRBJ2-7
d_call: NA
v_call: TRBV28
clone_size: NA

cdr3_nt: TGTGTCAGCAGGGCCCCTGGACAGGGGGGGGTCGGGGAGCTGTTTTTT
cdr3_aa: CVSRAPGQGGVGELFF
j_call: TRBJ2-2
d_call: TRBD1
v_call: TRBV27
clone_size: few